Below are 9 T cell receptor beta chains sequenced from a single sample in a study of spatial heterogeneity in lung cancer. Time point reported: blood at routine non-recurrence follow-up after resection. TCRdb ran MiXCR on the 5' RACE reads and lists one entry per CDR3 protein. The table has more than 75,000 distinct CDR3 sequences, approximately 20% seen once. The sequenced sample was PBMCs, obtained at follow-up. These TCRs come from a male donor with early-stage non-small cell lung cancer.

The chain carries TRBV7-2 and TRBJ1-1; tentative D call: TRBD1 (5 bases). Looked up from germline, CDR1 is SGHTA and CDR2 is FQGNSA. V shed 4 bases and J shed 8 bases, with 20 bases lying between them. The length of the CDR3 is 15 residues. CDR3 nucleotide sequence: TGTGCCAGCAGCTCGCGAACGGGGACGGCGGGGGAAGCTTTCTTT. It yields the protein CASSSRTGTAGEAFF. Together with reference TRBV7-2 and TRBJ1-1, the CDR3 gives the full variable domain: GAGVSQSPSNKVTEKGKDVELRCDPISGHTALYWYRQSLGQGLEFLIYFQGNSAPDKSGLPSDRFSAERTGGSVSTLTIQRTQQEDSAVYLCASSSRTGTAGEAFFGQGTRLTVV.

V is TRBV20-1 and J is TRBJ2-4; D possibly corresponds to TRBD2 (7 bases). The CDR3 sequence is 15 residues long. V was clipped by 0 bases and J by 7 bases, with 16 bases between them. CDR1 and CDR2 from the germline V gene are DFQATT and SNEGSKA (reference sequence). CDR3 protein: CSARDSSGRGNIQYF. For the CDR3, the DNA is TGCAGTGCTAGAGATTCGTCAGGGAGGGGGAACATTCAGTACTTC.

Relative to its sample, this clonotype is medium-sized (0.01 to 0.1%). The V gene is TRBV5-6, the J gene TRBJ1-1, with TRBD1 identical over 7 bases. With 4 bases clipped from V and 1 base from J, the junction kept 10 bases outside the gene matches. The length of the CDR3 is 16 residues. The germline gives CDR1 SGHDT, CDR2 YYEEEE. The CDR3 spells CASSHRNRQGNTEAFF. The CDR3 coding sequence is TGTGCCAGCAGCCACAGAAACCGACAGGGGAACACTGAAGCTTTCTTT.

The rearrangement joins TRBV7-6 to TRBJ1-2, with 8 bases matching TRBD1. This CDR3 is 13 amino acids long. J was trimmed by 7 bases and V by 5 bases; bases with no gene match: 6. Germline-derived CDR1 and CDR2 are SGHVS and FNYEAQ. CDR3 region: CASSQPGGGGYTF. In DNA form, the CDR3 reads TGTGCCAGCAGCCAGCCAGGGGGCGGTGGCTACACCTTC. The full variable domain, in which reference TRBV7-6 and TRBJ1-2 provide the parts outside the CDR3, is GAGVSQSPRYKVTKRGQDVALRCDPISGHVSLYWYRQALGQGPEFLTYFNYEAQQDKSGLPNDRFSAERPEGSISTLTIQRTEQRDSAMYRCASSQPGGGGYTFGSGTRLTVV.

The J gene is TRBJ1-2, the V gene TRBV20-1, with 8 bases aligning to TRBD1. The CDR3 totals 15 residues. Germline trimming cut 0 bases from V and 4 bases from J; bases unmatched to any gene: 7. Germline CDR1 is DFQATT and CDR2 is SNEGSKA (reference sequence). Here the CDR3 DNA reads TGCAGTGCTAGAGATCTAGACAGGGGTTCCTATGGCTACACCTTC. Translated, it gives CSARDLDRGSYGYTF.

This clonotype was picked up a small number of times. The chain links TRBV12-3 or TRBV12-4 to TRBJ2-1, with TRBD2 matching over 15 bases. The CDR3 sequence is 17 residues long. V was clipped by 5 bases and J by 7 bases; unmatched bases: 9. As DNA, the CDR3 is TGTGCCAGCAGTCCTCCCTCCGGGACTAGCGGGGGGAATGAGCAGTTCTTC. It codes for CASSPPSGTSGGNEQFF.

The V call is TRBV7-9, the J call TRBJ2-6, with D possibly being TRBD2 (6 bases). Germline V gene data show CDR1 as SEHNR and CDR2 as FQNEAQ (reference sequence). The CDR3 has 14 residues. The V end was cut by 8 bases, the J end by 2 bases, with 10 bases between. The CDR3 DNA sequence: TGTGCCAGCGGAGGGGCAGCTGGGGCCAACGTCCTGACTTTC. This codes for CASGGAAGANVLTF.

This clonotype was observed a few times. This CDR3 reads CASSEGHNGYTF. CDR3 bases: TGCGCCAGCAGTGAGGGTCATAATGGCTACACCTTC. The rearrangement uses TRBV10-2 and TRBJ1-2; no clear D gene. Germline loops: CDR1 WSHSY, CDR2 SAAADI. The CDR3 is 12 amino acids. V lost 2 bases, J lost 6 bases, and 7 bases lay in between.

As concerns this clonotype: The junction departs from the called germline gene at one end, perhaps through a read error. This chain connects TRBV30 to TRBJ2-6; possibly TRBD2 for D (5 bases). The CDR3 covers 17 residues. The germline V gene has CDR1 GTSNPN and CDR2 SVGIG (reference sequence). Here the CDR3 DNA reads TGTGCCTGGAGTGTAAGGAGGCGGCCCTCTGGGACCAACGTCCTGACTTTC. Its protein is CAWSVRRRPSGTNVLTF.